The T cell receptor (beta chain) described here comes from a study of T cell responses to AZD1222 COVID-19 vaccine. Study summary: Investigators merged groups given second doses at roughly 4 or roughly 12 weeks.

The study's findings and limits: Distributed over spike, vaccine-associated CD4 TCRs predominated at 160-218 and 743-854.

V lost 5 bases, J lost 4 bases, and 12 bases lay in between. The CDR3 consists of 14 residues. Germline assignment: CDR1 MNHEY and CDR2 SVGAGI. TCRdb's copy holds only in-frame clones and misses some; the assay was immunoSEQ multiplex PCR. The sample has some 120,000 clones; around 83% are singletons. As regards this clone: The antigen remains undetermined.

This specimen consisted of peripheral blood, obtained on day 0 of AZD1222 vaccination. The genes are TRBV6-5 and TRBJ1-5; TRBD1 might be the D (6 bases). The source of this sequence is an adult in good health. CDR3 in amino acids: CASSPTGRNQPQHF. CDR3 bases: TGTGCCAGCAGTCCGACAGGAAGGAATCAGCCCCAGCATTTT.